The 14 T cell receptor beta chains presented below share a single source sample, sequenced in a study of T cell repertoires in cytomegalovirus infection (dated by TCRdb to about 2019). The sequencing machine was an Illumina HiSeq 1500. TCRdb passed the public sequencing reads through fastp at Q25 and MiXCR, retaining productive beta sequences. All rows with the same CDR3 protein become a single entry with the most common DNA and genes. In all, the sample holds about 530,000 distinct CDR3 sequences, and around 27% of those were seen once. The ten largest account for around 13% of the sample. The sequenced sample was PBMCs. These receptors were taken from a human donor in good health (CMV status not recorded). Some clones in this sample may be carry-over from other donors' samples.

This clonotype was counted only a few times. This sequence joins TRBV6-2 or TRBV6-3 and TRBJ2-5; 7 positions agree with TRBD1. The CDR3 covers 16 residues. CDR1 is MNHEY, CDR2 SVGEGT, per germline. With 7 bases clipped from V and 5 bases from J, the junction kept 16 bases outside the gene matches. The CDR3 coding sequence is TGTGCCAGCACTCGACAGGGTACGGTGGGTTTGGAGACCCAGTACTTC. Translation gives CASTRQGTVGLETQYF.

The gene calls are TRBV12-3 or TRBV12-4 and TRBJ2-5, with 10 bases that match TRBD1. V trimming: 7 bases; J trimming: 4 bases; junction bases outside the gene matches: 9. The CDR3 sequence is 15 residues long. The CDR3 bases are TGTGCCAGCACCTTCGGACAGGGGGTCTCAGAGACCCAGTACTTC. It is translated as CASTFGQGVSETQYF.

The table lists this clonotype with many counts. A read error may account for a junction end that differs from germline. V usage is TRBV7-2 and J usage is TRBJ2-5; D ambiguous. Germline CDR1 reads SGHTA; CDR2 reads FQGNSA. This CDR3 is 14 amino acids long. The CDR3 spells CASRLDLSQETQYF. CDR3 nucleotides: TGTGCCAGCAGATTAGACCTCTCCCAAGAGACCCAGTACTTC.

Note on this clonotype: A much larger clone lies a single base off, so this may be a read error. The CDR3 loop is CTSSLGGGGADTQYF. CDR3 in DNA: TGTACCAGCAGCTTAGGTGGGGGGGGCGCAGATACGCAGTATTTT. The V gene is TRBV7-2, the J gene TRBJ2-3, with D possibly matching TRBD2 (7 bases). The CDR3 runs 15 residues. Germline CDR1 and CDR2: SGHTA and FQGNSA. V dropped 1 base and J dropped 4 bases, with 12 bases sitting between them. Full variable domain (rest looked up from reference TRBV7-2 and TRBJ2-3): GAGVSQSPSNKVTEKGKDVELRCDPISGHTALYWYRQSLGQGLEFLIYFQGNSAPDKSGLPSDRFSAERTGGSVSTLTIQRTQQEDSAVYLCTSSLGGGGADTQYFGPGTRLTVL.

There are many counts of this clonotype. This sequence joins TRBV7-2 and TRBJ2-1; 7 bases align to TRBD2. The CDR3 is made up of 13 amino acids. Germline V gives CDR1 SGHTA, CDR2 FQGNSA. Trimming removed 5 bases from V and 6 bases from J; junction bases left unmatched: 4. CDR3 region: CASSPGLFNEQFF. CDR3 DNA: TGTGCCAGCAGCCCGGGACTATTCAATGAGCAGTTCTTC.

V gene TRBV25-1 combines with J gene TRBJ2-1; D may correspond to TRBD1 or TRBD2 (5 bases each). CDR3 size: 19 residues. V was trimmed by 4 bases and J by 3 bases, leaving 25 bases between them. Germline assignment: CDR1 MGHDK and CDR2 SYGVNS. CDR3 sequence reads: CASSGMTDIGRGDYNEQFF. In DNA form, the CDR3 reads TGTGCCAGCAGTGGCATGACGGACATTGGTCGGGGTGACTACAATGAGCAGTTCTTC.

The gene calls are TRBV7-9 and TRBJ2-7, with D perhaps matching TRBD1 or TRBD2 (5 bases each). Germline loops: CDR1 SEHNR, CDR2 FQNEAQ (reference sequence). Trimming removed 4 bases at V and 4 bases at J, with 8 bases between. The CDR3 loop spans 12 amino acids. DNA of the CDR3: TGTGCCAGCAGCTCGGGGCGATACGAGCAGTACGTC. This sequence encodes CASSSGRYEQYV.

V gene TRBV5-6 combines with J gene TRBJ1-6, with D possibly TRBD1 on 5 matching bases. The germline CDR1 and CDR2 sequences are SGHDT and YYEEEE. The CDR3 extends over 15 amino acids. V was cut by 5 bases and J by 8 bases, with 17 bases left in between. DNA for the CDR3: TGTGCCAGCAGATTAGGGACGCTTCTGGATTCACCCCTCCACTTT. Its translation: CASRLGTLLDSPLHF.

The table lists this clonotype with many counts. The rearrangement links TRBV7-8 to TRBJ2-3; 7 positions match TRBD1. CDR3 length: 12 residues. The trim removed 5 bases at V and 4 bases at J, leaving 0 bases unmatched. From germline, CDR1 is SGHVS and CDR2 FQNEAQ. Written as DNA, the CDR3 is TGTGCCAGCAGCCAGGGGGCAGATACGCAGTATTTT. It specifies CASSQGADTQYF.

The genes are TRBV19 and TRBJ1-4; TRBD1 matches 7 bases. Per germline, CDR1 LNHDA and CDR2 SQIVND (reference sequence). V trimming: 6 bases; J trimming: 5 bases; junction bases outside the gene matches: 6. The CDR3 contains 14 residues. The CDR3 region has the DNA TGTGCCAGTAGCCCGGGACAGATGAATGAAAAACTGTTTTTT. It encodes CASSPGQMNEKLFF.

This clonotype was recorded many times. The chain is built from TRBV7-6 and TRBJ1-2, with a possible D match to TRBD1 (6 bases). The CDR3 contains 13 residues. Looked up from germline, CDR1 is SGHVS and CDR2 is FNYEAQ. Trimming shortened V by 3 bases and J by 5 bases, and 10 bases separated the two germline ends. The CDR3 DNA is TGTGCCAGCAGCTTGGGGGCAGGGTATGGCTACACCTTC. This sequence encodes CASSLGAGYGYTF.

The chain has TRBV7-9 and TRBJ2-5; 7 positions agree with TRBD2. The CDR3 covers 16 residues. The V gene's germline CDR1 is SEHNR and CDR2 FQNEAQ (reference sequence). Trimming at V came to 1 base and at J to 1 base, leaving 6 bases not matched to a gene. CDR3 protein: CASSLVLKRGQETQYF. In DNA, the CDR3 is TGTGCCAGCAGCTTAGTTTTGAAGCGGGGCCAAGAGACCCAGTACTTC.

The genes are TRBV29-1 and TRBJ2-3; D remains ambiguous. V lost 7 bases, J lost 5 bases, and 7 bases lay in between. Germline V gene data show CDR1 as SQVTM and CDR2 as ANQGSEA. The CDR3 is made up of 10 amino acids. In nucleotides, the CDR3 is TGCAGCGCTCTGGGAGATACGCAGTATTTT. Translation: CSALGDTQYF.

This clonotype was seen only a few times. J is TRBJ1-1 and V is TRBV7-2; 7 bases align to TRBD1. Per the germline V gene, CDR1 is SGHTA and CDR2 is FQGNSA. Trimming at V came to 5 bases and at J to 2 bases, leaving 14 bases not matched to a gene. This CDR3 has 17 residues. CDR3 in amino acids: CASSPLDRFVGNTEAFF. For the CDR3, the DNA is TGTGCCAGCAGCCCCCTGGACAGGTTTGTCGGAAACACTGAAGCTTTCTTT.